This is a list of T cell receptor beta chains from one sample in a study of T cell repertoires and HLA-DP antigens. Their antigen targets remain unknown. Produced via immunoSEQ multiplex PCR; TCRdb's table is partial and in-frame only. The sample yields about 110,000 clones, 80% to 95% seen once. Specimen: CD4+ T cells from PBMCs. The receptors were sampled from a woman younger than 30 in good health and CMV-seronegative. The CDR3 runs from the conserved cysteine through the conserved F or W.

j_gene	v_gene	CDR3aa
TRBJ2-6	TRBV7-6	CASSFGGTGANVLTF
TRBJ1-2	TRBV5-4	CASSSAQYGYTF
TRBJ1-1	TRBV29-1	CSVEAPLGGTEAFF
TRBJ2-1	TRBV6-1	CASFSGRGDNEQFF
TRBJ2-3	TRBV27	CASSLESSQYTDTQYF
TRBJ2-2	TRBV2	CASSEKQARNTGELFF
TRBJ1-5	TRBV6-1	CASSDQRNQPQHF
TRBJ1-1	TRBV5-1	CASSLVWGLMNTEAFF
TRBJ2-3	TRBV19	CASSLTSGRDTQYF
TRBJ2-5	TRBV12-5	CASGLDQGQETQYF
TRBJ2-7	TRBV19	CASSITSGRAYEQYF
TRBJ2-7	TRBV19	CASSSPGLAGPYEQYF
TRBJ1-6	TRBV7-9	CASSAQRANNSPLHF
TRBJ2-2	TRBV7-3	CASSSPRAGGTGELFF
TRBJ2-3	TRBV4-3	CASSQGSGGGYTDTQYF
TRBJ1-5	TRBV7-2	CASSLEAGGNQPQHF
TRBJ1-1	TRBV7-9	CASSLTGDDNTEAFF
TRBJ2-7	TRBV6-5	CASSLRTSGRAYEQYF
TRBJ2-5	TRBV6-5	CASRAGKETQYF
TRBJ1-2	TRBV7-9	CASSLVSAGVGGYTF
TRBJ2-3	TRBV27	CASSFRDREVDTQYF
TRBJ1-5	TRBV28	CASSQSKWGLDQPQHF
TRBJ1-1	TRBV18	CASSPRMNTEAFF
TRBJ1-5	TRBV5-6	CASSTRPERGGYSNQPQHF
TRBJ1-2	TRBV6-5	CASSTQGKANYGYTF
TRBJ1-3	TRBV10-3	CAISDLMGLPLNSGNTIYF
TRBJ2-1	TRBV7-3	CASSREAGGPYNEQFF
TRBJ2-7	TRBV7-8	CASSLVQDGFSYEQYF
TRBJ1-1	TRBV6-5	CASSRQGGEDFF